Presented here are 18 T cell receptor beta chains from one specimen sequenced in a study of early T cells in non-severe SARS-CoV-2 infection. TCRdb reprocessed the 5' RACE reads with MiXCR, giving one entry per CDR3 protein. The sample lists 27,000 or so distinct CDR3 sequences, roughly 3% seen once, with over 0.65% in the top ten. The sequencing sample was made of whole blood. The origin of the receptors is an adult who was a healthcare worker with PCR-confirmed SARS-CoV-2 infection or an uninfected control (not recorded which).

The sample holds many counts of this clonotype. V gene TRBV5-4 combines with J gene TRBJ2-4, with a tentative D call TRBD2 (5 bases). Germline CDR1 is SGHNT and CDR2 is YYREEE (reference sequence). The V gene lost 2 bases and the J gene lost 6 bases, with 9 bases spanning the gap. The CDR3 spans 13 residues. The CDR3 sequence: CASSFKAGNIQYF. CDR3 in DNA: TGTGCCAGCAGCTTTAAGGCGGGAAACATTCAGTACTTC.

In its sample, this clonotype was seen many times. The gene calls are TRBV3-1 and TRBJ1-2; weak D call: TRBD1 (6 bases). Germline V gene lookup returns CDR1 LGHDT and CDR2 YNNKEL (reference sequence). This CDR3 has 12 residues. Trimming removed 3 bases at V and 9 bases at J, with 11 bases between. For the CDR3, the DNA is TGTGCCAGCAGCCAGGCTACAGGGAGCTACACCTTC. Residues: CASSQATGSYTF.

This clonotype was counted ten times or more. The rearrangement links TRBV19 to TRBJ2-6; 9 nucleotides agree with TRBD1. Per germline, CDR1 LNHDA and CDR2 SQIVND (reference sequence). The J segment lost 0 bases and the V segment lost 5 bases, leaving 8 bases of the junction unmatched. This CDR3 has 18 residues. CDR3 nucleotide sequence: TGTGCCAGTAGTGACAGGGGGTCCAGATTCTCTGGGGCCAACGTCCTGACTTTC. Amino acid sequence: CASSDRGSRFSGANVLTF.

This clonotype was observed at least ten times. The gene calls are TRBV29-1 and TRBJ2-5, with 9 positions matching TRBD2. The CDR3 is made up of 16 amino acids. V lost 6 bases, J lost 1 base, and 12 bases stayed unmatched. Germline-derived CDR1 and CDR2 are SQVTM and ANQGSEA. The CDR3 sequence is CSVLGRLAARQETQYF. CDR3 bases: TGCAGCGTCCTTGGGCGACTAGCGGCCCGCCAAGAGACCCAGTACTTC.

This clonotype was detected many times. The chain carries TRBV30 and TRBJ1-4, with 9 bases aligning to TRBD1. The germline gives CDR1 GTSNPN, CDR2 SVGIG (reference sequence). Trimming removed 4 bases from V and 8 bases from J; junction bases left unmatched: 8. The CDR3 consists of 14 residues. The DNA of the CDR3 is TGTGCCTGGAACACAGGGGGCGTGATGGAAAAACTGTTTTTT. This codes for CAWNTGGVMEKLFF.

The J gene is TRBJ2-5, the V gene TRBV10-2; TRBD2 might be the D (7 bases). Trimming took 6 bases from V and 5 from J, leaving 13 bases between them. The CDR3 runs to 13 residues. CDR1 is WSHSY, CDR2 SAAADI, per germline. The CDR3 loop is CASRGGGFETQYF. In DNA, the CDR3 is TGCGCCAGCAGAGGGGGAGGGTTTGAGACCCAGTACTTC.

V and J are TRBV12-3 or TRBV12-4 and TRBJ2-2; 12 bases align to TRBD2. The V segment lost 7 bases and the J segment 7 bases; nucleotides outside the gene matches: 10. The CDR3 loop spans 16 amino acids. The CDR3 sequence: CASIAGLAGFVGELFF. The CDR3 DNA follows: TGTGCCAGCATCGCCGGACTAGCGGGGTTCGTCGGGGAGCTGTTTTTT.

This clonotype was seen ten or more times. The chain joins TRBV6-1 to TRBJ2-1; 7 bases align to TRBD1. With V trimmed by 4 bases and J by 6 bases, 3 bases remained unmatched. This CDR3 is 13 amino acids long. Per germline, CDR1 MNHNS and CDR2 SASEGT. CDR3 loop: CASSGNRGNEQFF. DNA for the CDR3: TGTGCCAGCAGTGGAAACAGGGGCAATGAGCAGTTCTTC.

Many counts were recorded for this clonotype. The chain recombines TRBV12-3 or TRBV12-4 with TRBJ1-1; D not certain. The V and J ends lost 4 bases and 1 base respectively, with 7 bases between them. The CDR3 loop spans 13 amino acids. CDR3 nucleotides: TGTGCCAGCAGTTATGTCGCGAACACTGAAGCTTTCTTT. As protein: CASSYVANTEAFF.

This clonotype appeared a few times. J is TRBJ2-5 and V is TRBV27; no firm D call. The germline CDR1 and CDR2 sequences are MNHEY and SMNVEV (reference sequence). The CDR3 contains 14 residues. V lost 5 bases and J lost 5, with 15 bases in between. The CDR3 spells CASSVLGSAETQYF. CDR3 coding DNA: TGTGCCAGCAGTGTACTCGGAAGCGCGGAGACCCAGTACTTC.

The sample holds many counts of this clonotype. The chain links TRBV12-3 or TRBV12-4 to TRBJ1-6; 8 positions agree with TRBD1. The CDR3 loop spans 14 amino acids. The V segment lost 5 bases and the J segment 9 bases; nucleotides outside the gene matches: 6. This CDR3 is CASSPGTGFSPLHF. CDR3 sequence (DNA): TGTGCCAGCAGTCCCGGGACAGGTTTTTCACCCCTCCACTTT.

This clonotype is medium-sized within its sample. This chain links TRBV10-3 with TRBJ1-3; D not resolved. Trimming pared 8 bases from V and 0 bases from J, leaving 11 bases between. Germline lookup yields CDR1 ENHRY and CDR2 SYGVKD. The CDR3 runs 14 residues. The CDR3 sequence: CAIGAGSSGNTIYF. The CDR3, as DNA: TGTGCCATCGGTGCGGGGAGCTCTGGAAACACCATATATTTT.

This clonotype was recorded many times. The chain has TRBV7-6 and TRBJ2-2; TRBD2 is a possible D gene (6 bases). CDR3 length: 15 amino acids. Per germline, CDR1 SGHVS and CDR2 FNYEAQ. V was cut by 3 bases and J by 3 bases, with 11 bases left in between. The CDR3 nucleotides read TGTGCCAGCAGCTTGAGTGGGGGGTACACCGGGGAGCTGTTTTTT. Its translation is CASSLSGGYTGELFF.

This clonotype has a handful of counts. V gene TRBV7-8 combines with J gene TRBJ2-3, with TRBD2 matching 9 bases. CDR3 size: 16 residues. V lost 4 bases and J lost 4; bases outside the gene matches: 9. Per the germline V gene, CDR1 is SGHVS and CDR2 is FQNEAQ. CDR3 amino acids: CASSSPRGGAADTQYF. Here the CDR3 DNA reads TGTGCCAGCAGCTCCCCTCGCGGGGGGGCCGCAGATACGCAGTATTTT. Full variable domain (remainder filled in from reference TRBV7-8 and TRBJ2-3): GAGVSQSPRYKVAKRGQDVALRCDPISGHVSLFWYQQALGQGPEFLTYFQNEAQLDKSGLPSDRFFAERPEGSVSTLKIQRTQQEDSAVYLCASSSPRGGAADTQYFGPGTRLTVL.

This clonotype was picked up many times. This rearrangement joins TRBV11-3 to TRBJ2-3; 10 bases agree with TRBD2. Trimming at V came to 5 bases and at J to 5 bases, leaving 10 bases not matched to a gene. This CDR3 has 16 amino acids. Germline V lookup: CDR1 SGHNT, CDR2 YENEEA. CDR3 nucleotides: TGTGCCAGCAGCCCTGACAGCGGGGGGGTAGGAGATACGCAGTATTTT. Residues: CASSPDSGGVGDTQYF. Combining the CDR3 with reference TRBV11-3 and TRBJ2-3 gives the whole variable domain EAGVVQSPRYKIIEKKQPVAFWCNPISGHNTLYWYLQNLGQGPELLIRYENEEAVDDSQLPKDRFSAERLKGVDSTLKIQPAELGDSAVYLCASSPDSGGVGDTQYFGPGTRLTVL.

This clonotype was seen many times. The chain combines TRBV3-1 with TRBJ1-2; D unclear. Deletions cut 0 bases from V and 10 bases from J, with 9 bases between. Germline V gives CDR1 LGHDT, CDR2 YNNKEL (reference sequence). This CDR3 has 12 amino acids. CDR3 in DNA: TGTGCCAGCAGCCAAGAGGGATCGTCCTACACCTTC. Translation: CASSQEGSSYTF. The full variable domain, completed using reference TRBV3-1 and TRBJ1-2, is DTAVSQTPKYLVTQMGNDKSIKCEQNLGHDTMYWYKQDSKKFLKIMFSYNNKELIINETVPNRFSPKSPDKAHLNLHINSLELGDSAVYFCASSQEGSSYTFGSGTRLTVV.

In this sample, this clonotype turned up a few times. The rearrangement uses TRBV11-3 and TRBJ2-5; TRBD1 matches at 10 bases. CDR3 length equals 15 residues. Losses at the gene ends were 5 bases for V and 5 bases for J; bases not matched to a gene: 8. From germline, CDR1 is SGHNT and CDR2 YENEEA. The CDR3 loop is CASSARTGGRETQYF. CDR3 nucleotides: TGTGCCAGCAGCGCCCGGACAGGGGGTCGGGAGACCCAGTACTTC.

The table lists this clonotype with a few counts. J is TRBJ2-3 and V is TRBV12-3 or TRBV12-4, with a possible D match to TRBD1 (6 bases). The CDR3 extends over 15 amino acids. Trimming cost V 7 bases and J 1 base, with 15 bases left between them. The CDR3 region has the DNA TGTGCCAGCACCAATCGACAGGACCGCACAGATACGCAGTATTTT. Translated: CASTNRQDRTDTQYF.